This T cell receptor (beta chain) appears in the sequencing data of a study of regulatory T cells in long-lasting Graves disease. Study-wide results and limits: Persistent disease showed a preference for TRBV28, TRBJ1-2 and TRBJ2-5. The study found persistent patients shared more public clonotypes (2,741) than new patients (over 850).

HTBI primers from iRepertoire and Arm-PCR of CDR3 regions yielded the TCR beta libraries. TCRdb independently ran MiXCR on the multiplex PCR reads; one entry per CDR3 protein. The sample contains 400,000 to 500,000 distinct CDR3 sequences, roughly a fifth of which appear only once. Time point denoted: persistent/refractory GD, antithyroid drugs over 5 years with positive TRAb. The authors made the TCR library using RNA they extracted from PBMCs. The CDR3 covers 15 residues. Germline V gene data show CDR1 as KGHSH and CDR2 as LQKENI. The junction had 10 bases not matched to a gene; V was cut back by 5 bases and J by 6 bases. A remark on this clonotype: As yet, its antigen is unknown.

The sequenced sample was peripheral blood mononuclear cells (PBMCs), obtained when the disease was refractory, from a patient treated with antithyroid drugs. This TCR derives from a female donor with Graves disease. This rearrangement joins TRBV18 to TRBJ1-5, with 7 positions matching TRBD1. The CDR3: CASSDSTGALQPQHF. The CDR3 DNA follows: TGTGCCAGCTCAGACAGTACAGGGGCCCTTCAGCCCCAGCATTTT.